The 14 T cell receptor beta chains below were found in one sample sequenced in a study of shared clonotypes between healthy human individuals. Clones were sequenced by immunoSEQ multiplex PCR, and TCRdb holds only the in-frame ones, with some missing. The profile covers around 200,000 clones, with roughly 70% appearing a single time and about 10% taken by the ten largest. The sequenced sample consisted of memory CD4+ T cells sorted from blood. Subset denoted: CD45RA-negative fraction. All receptors derive from a man aged 25-45 years in good health.

This clone was seen once. The chain combines TRBV28 with TRBJ2-5, with TRBD2 matching over 11 bases. Germline values: CDR1 MDHEN, CDR2 SYDVKM. The CDR3 totals 18 residues. The trim removed 8 bases at V and 4 bases at J, leaving 18 bases unmatched. Here the CDR3 DNA reads TGTGCCAGCCGCCTTGAACGGCTAGCGGGAGGTGGAGGAGAGACCCAGTACTTC. Translated, it gives CASRLERLAGGGGETQYF.

This rearrangement joins TRBV11-3 to TRBJ2-7, with 8 bases matching TRBD1. Germline V gene data show CDR1 as SGHNT and CDR2 as YENEEA. Germline trimming cut 5 bases from V and 6 bases from J; bases unmatched to any gene: 6. This CDR3 has 13 residues. CDR3 sequence (DNA): TGTGCCAGCAGCAAGGACAGGGTTGGCGAGCAGTACTTC. Translating it yields CASSKDRVGEQYF.

V usage is TRBV7-8 and J usage is TRBJ2-6, with D uncertain. The CDR3 runs to 15 residues. Germline CDR1 is SGHVS and CDR2 is FQNEAQ. Trimming took off 2 bases at V and 0 bases at J, with 5 bases between the two ends. The CDR3 region has the DNA TGTGCCAGCAGCTTATCCGGCTCTGGGGCCAACGTCCTGACTTTC. This translates into CASSLSGSGANVLTF.

The chain is built from TRBV19 and TRBJ2-1; 10 nucleotides agree with TRBD2. From germline, CDR1 is LNHDA and CDR2 SQIVND (reference sequence). The trim removed 5 bases at V and 9 bases at J, leaving 7 bases unmatched. The CDR3 spans 14 residues. DNA of the CDR3: TGTGCCAGTAGTCGGCCTAGCGGGAGTTTTGAGCAGTTCTTC. This encodes CASSRPSGSFEQFF.

The chain joins TRBV20-1 to TRBJ2-7; D call uncertain. Deletions cut 5 bases from V and 5 bases from J, with 7 bases between. This CDR3 has 10 residues. Looked up from germline, CDR1 is DFQATT and CDR2 is SNEGSKA (reference sequence). DNA for the CDR3: TGCAGTGCTTACACAGACGAGCAGTACTTC. This codes for CSAYTDEQYF.

This clone appeared a single time. The J gene is TRBJ1-5, the V gene TRBV7-2; perhaps TRBD1 as D (6 bases). The CDR3 sequence is 15 residues long. Germline V CDR1 and CDR2: SGHTA, FQGNSA. V dropped 5 bases and J dropped 5 bases, with 16 bases sitting between them. The CDR3 protein is CASSVQQGWDQPQHF. CDR3 nucleotide sequence: TGTGCCAGCAGCGTTCAACAGGGATGGGATCAGCCCCAGCATTTT.

The rearrangement links TRBV28 to TRBJ2-7, with TRBD2 as a possible D gene (5 bases). With 4 bases removed from V and 4 bases from J, the gap between germline ends came to 17 bases. This CDR3 is 15 amino acids long. The germline gives CDR1 MDHEN, CDR2 SYDVKM. CDR3 coding DNA: TGTGCCAGCAGTTCCTACCGGGGAACGGGGTACGAGCAGTACTTC. This gives the protein CASSSYRGTGYEQYF.

The CDR3 DNA sequence: TGTGCCAGCAGCTTAGAACCGCGGGAGAAGCAGTATTTT. This gives the protein CASSLEPREKQYF. J is TRBJ2-3 and V is TRBV11-2; TRBD2 agrees at 7 bases. Germline CDR1 SGHAT, CDR2 FQNNGV. The CDR3 is made up of 13 amino acids. J gave up 11 bases and V 0 bases, and 5 bases lay outside the gene matches.

The chain carries TRBV9 and TRBJ2-5; a possible D gene is TRBD2 (5 bases). Per the germline V gene, CDR1 is SGDLS and CDR2 is YYNGEE. Deletions cut 2 bases from V and 5 bases from J, with 13 bases between. CDR3 length equals 14 residues. In DNA, the CDR3 is TGTGCCAGCAGCGTTCAGTCTGCGGGCGAGACCCAGTACTTC. Amino acid sequence: CASSVQSAGETQYF.

The gene calls are TRBV6-6 and TRBJ2-3; TRBD1 might be the D (6 bases). CDR1 is MNHNY and CDR2 is SVGAGI in the germline V gene (reference sequence). The CDR3 extends over 15 amino acids. V was pared by 6 bases and J by 0 bases, with 13 bases between. The CDR3 sequence is CASRQGPTSTDTQYF. DNA of the CDR3: TGTGCCAGCAGGCAGGGGCCGACTAGCACAGATACGCAGTATTTT.

The chain couples TRBV5-1 to TRBJ2-3; 9 bases map to TRBD2. V dropped 0 bases and J dropped 1; count of bases not matched to a gene: 3. This CDR3 region has 16 residues. Germline CDR1 SGHRS, CDR2 YFSETQ. CDR3 region: CASSLASGTRTDTQYF. As DNA, the CDR3 is TGCGCCAGCAGCTTGGCTAGCGGGACGCGCACAGATACGCAGTATTTT.

The V gene is TRBV5-1, the J gene TRBJ2-7, with D hard to call. This CDR3 is built from 14 residues. Trimming removed 4 bases from V and 1 base from J, with 12 bases in between. Germline V gives CDR1 SGHRS, CDR2 YFSETQ. CDR3 sequence: CASSLYVDSYEQYF. The CDR3 coding sequence is TGCGCCAGCAGCCTTTATGTCGATTCCTACGAGCAGTACTTC.

This chain uses TRBV5-4 with TRBJ1-2; D remains ambiguous. CDR1 is SGHNT, CDR2 YYREEE, per germline (reference sequence). Trimming removed 0 bases at V and 1 base at J, with 7 bases between. The CDR3 totals 14 residues. In DNA, the CDR3 is TGTGCCAGCAGCTTGGCCCCGGGTAACTATGGCTACACCTTC. Protein: CASSLAPGNYGYTF.

The rearrangement links TRBV7-9 to TRBJ1-1; D is unresolved. Between the trimmed V and J ends, which lost 1 base and 1 base, there was a span of 7 bases. The CDR3 extends over 14 amino acids. Germline CDR1 and CDR2: SEHNR and FQNEAQ (reference sequence). The CDR3 coding sequence is TGTGCCAGCAGCTTAGGGGAACGGAACACTGAAGCTTTCTTT. The encoded protein is CASSLGERNTEAFF.